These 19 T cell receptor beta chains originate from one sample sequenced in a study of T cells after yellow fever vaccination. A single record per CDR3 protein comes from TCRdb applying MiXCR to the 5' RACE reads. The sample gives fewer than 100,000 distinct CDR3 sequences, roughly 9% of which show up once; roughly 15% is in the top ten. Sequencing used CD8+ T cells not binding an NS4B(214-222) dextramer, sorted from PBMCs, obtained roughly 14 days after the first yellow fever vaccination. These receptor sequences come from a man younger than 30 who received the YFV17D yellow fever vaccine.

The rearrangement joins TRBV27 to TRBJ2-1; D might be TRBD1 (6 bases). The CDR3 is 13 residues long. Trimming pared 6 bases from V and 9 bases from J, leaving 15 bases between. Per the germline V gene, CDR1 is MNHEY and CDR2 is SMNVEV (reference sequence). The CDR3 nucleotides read TGTGCCAGCAGCAGGGGCCCTGGGGGTGAGCAGTTCTTC. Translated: CASSRGPGGEQFF.

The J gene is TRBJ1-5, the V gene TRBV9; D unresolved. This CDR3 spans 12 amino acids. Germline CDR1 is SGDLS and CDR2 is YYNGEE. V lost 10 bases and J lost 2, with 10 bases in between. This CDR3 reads CASGVGNQPQHF. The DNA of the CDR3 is TGTGCCTCTGGGGTTGGCAATCAGCCCCAGCATTTT.

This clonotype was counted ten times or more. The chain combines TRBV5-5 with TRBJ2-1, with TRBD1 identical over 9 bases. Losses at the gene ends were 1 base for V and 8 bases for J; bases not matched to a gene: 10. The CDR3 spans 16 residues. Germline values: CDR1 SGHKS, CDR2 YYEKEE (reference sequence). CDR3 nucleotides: TGTGCCAGCAGCTTGAGTGTCGGGACAGGGTACGATGAGCAGTTCTTC. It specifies CASSLSVGTGYDEQFF.

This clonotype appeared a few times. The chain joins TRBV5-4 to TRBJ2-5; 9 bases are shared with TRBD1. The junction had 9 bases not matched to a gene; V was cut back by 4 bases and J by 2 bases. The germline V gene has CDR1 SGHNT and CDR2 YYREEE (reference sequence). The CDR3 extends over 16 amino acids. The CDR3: CASSRIDRGKQETQYF. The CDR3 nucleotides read TGTGCCAGCAGCCGAATTGACAGGGGGAAACAAGAGACCCAGTACTTC.

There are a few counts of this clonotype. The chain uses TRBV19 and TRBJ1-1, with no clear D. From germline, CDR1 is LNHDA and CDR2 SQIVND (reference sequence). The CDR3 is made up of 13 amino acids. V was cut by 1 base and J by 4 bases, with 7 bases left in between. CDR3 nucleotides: TGTGCCAGTAGTATAGTTCCTGGCACTGAAGCTTTCTTT. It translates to CASSIVPGTEAFF.

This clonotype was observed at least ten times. The CDR3 sequence: CASSPRRGDNEQFF. CDR3 sequence (DNA): TGCGCCAGCAGCCCCCGGAGGGGCGACAATGAGCAGTTCTTC. This chain links TRBV4-3 with TRBJ2-1, with D maybe TRBD2 (6 bases). V was clipped by 4 bases and J by 5 bases, with 12 bases between them. Per germline, CDR1 LGHNA and CDR2 YSLEER. This CDR3 has 14 amino acids.

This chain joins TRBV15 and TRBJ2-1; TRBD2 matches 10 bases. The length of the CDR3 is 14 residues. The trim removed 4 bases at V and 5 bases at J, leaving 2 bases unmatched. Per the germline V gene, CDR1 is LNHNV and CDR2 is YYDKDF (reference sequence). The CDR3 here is CATSTLAGDNEQFF. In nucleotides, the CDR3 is TGTGCCACCAGCACTCTAGCGGGGGACAATGAGCAGTTCTTC.

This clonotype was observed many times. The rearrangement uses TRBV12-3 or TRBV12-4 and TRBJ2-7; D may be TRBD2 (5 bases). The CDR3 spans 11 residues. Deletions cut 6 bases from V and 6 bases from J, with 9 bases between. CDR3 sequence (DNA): TGTGCCAGCAGCGAGGGCGGCGAGCAGTACTTC. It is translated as CASSEGGEQYF.

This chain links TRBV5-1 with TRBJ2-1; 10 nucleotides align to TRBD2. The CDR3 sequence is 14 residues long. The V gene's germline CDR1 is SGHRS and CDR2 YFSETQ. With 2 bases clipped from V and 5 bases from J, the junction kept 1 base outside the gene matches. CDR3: CASSLGTSDNEQFF. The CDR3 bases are TGCGCCAGCAGCTTAGGGACTAGCGACAATGAGCAGTTCTTC.

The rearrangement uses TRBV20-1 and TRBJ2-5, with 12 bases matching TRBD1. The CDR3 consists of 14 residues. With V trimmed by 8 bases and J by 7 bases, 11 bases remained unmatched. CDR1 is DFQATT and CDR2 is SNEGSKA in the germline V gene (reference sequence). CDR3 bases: TGCAGTCAAAAGCCGGGACAGGGGGCGCGGACCCAGTACTTC. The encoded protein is CSQKPGQGARTQYF.

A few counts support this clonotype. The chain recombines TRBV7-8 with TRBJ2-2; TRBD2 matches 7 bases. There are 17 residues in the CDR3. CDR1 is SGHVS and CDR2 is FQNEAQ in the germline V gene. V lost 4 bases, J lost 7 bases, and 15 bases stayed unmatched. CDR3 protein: CASSSGTKGSFVGELFF. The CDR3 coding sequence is TGTGCCAGCAGCTCCGGGACTAAGGGTTCATTTGTCGGGGAGCTGTTTTTT.

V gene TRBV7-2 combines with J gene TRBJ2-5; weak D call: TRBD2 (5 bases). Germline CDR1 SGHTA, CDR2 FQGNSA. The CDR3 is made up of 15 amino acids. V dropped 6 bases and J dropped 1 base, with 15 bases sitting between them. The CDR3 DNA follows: TGTGCCAGCAGTTTTACCCCGCGGGCCCAAGAGACCCAGTACTTC. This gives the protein CASSFTPRAQETQYF.

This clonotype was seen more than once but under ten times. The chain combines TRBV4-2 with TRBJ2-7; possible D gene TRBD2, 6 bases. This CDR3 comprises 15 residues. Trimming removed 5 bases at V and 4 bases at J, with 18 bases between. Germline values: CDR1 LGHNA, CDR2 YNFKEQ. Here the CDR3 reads CASSSKPGLSYEQYV. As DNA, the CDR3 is TGTGCCAGCAGCTCGAAACCGGGACTTTCATACGAGCAGTACGTC.

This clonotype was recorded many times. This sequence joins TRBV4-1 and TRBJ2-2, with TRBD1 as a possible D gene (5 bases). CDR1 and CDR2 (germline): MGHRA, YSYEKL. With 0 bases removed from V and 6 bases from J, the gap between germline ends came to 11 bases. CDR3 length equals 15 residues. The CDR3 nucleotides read TGCGCCAGCAGCCAAGATTTAGGGGTAGCCGGGGAGCTGTTTTTT. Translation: CASSQDLGVAGELFF.

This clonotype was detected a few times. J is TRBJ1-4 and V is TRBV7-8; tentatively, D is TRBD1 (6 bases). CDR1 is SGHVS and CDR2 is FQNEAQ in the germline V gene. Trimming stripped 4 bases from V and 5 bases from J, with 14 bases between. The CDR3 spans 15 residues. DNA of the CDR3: TGTGCCAGCAGCTCCGGAGGGGGAACCAATGAAAAACTGTTTTTT. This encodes CASSSGGGTNEKLFF.

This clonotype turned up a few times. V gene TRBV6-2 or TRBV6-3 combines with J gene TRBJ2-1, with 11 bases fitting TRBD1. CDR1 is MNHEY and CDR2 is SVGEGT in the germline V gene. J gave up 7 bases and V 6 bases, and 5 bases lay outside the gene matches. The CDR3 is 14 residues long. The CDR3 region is CASSGQGAGNEQFF. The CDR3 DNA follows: TGTGCCAGCAGCGGACAGGGGGCTGGAAATGAGCAGTTCTTC.

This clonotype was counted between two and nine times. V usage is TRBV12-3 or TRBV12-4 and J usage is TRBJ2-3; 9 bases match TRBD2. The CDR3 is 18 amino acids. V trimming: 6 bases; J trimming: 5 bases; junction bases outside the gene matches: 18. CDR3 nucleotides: TGTGCCAGCAGCCGGGAAGCTTCTCGCGGGGGGGCGAAAGATACGCAGTATTTT. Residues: CASSREASRGGAKDTQYF.

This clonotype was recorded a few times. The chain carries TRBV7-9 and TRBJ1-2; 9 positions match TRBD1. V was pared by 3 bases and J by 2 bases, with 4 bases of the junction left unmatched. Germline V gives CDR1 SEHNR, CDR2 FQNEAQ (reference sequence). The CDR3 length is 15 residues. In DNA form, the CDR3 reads TGTGCCAGCAGCTTGGTGGGACAGGGAAACTATGGCTACACCTTC. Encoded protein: CASSLVGQGNYGYTF.

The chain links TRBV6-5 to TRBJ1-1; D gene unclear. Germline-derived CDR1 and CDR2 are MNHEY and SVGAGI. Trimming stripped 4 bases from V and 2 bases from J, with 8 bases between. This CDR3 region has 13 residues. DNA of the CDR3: TGTGCCAGCAGTTTTCAAACCAACACTGAAGCTTTCTTT. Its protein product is CASSFQTNTEAFF.